This T cell receptor beta chain came from a study of T cells in narcolepsy. Generated by immunoSEQ multiplex PCR, the TCRdb table keeps only in-frame clones and is missing some. The sample lists about 25,000 clones; 85% to 90% were seen once. In its sample, this clone was seen once. Its antigen is not identified. This CDR3 has 18 amino acids. General observations from the study: Autoreactive HCRT-specific and TRIB2-specific clonotypes were marked in same-patient CSF-versus-blood CD4+ comparisons.

This receptor was obtained from a human donor with narcolepsy. What was sequenced was CD45RA- memory CD4+ T cells from PBMCs. This sequence joins TRBV21-1 and TRBJ1-5; the D call of TRBD1 is as the table states it, not checked on the DNA. TRBV21-1 corresponds to a pseudogene. The DNA for the CDR3 is TGTGCCAGCAGCAAAGAGAGGGACAGGGAGTTTTTTTACCAGCCCCAGCATTTT. Translation: CASSKERDREFFYQPQHF.